The clone carrying this T cell receptor (beta chain) was observed at least ten times. V lost 7 bases to trimming and J lost 4 bases; unmatched junction nucleotides: 12. Germline V gene lookup returns CDR1 MDHEN and CDR2 SYDVKM. This CDR3 is 15 amino acids long. The sample belongs to a study of T cells in Graves' hyperthyroidism and ophthalmopathy. Amplification yielded TCR beta CDR3 regions, with RNA transcripts as the source. HTBI primers were used for first-round RT-PCR of the TCR CDR3. In TCRdb, the multiplex PCR reads were re-called with MiXCR into one record per CDR3 protein. The sample carries 640,000 or so distinct CDR3 sequences, over 12% recorded once. Patients having uncontrolled infection, another autoimmune disease, pregnancy or lactation were not included. Diagnostic decisions used clinical symptoms, serum thyroxine and TRAb, thyroid ultrasound and orbital computed tomography.

The chain links TRBV28 to TRBJ1-2; 7 nucleotides line up with TRBD1. The sample was blood. The TCR sequence derives from a woman aged 40 to 55 with Graves' ophthalmopathy. The CDR3 region has the DNA TGTGCCAGCAATACCCGACAGGGTGGGACCTATGGCTACACCTTC. Protein sequence: CASNTRQGGTYGYTF.